This T cell receptor (beta chain) was captured by sequencing in a study of beta chain features in type 1 diabetes. Study summary: Patients did not differ from healthy donors in age, gender or cell yield.

This clone was found a few times. Expressed TCRB transcripts were sequenced, since all the RNA that had been isolated was reverse transcribed. TCRdb's table, derived via immunoSEQ multiplex PCR, lists solely in-frame clones and lacks some. The sample lists about 930,000 clones, about 17% occurring once. The CDR3 loop spans 16 amino acids. The germline V gene encodes CDR1 SEHNR and CDR2 FQNEAQ (reference sequence). V was trimmed by 1 base and J by 6 bases, leaving 16 bases between them. The receptor was isolated from a woman under 30 in good health. V and J are TRBV7-9 and TRBJ2-1, with D unresolved. Input material: naive CD4+ T cells from blood. CDR3 DNA: TGTGCCAGCAGCTTAGGGTCCACCCGAGGATCCAATGAGCAGTTCTTC. Its translation is CASSLGSTRGSNEQFF. Supplemented by reference TRBV7-9 and TRBJ2-1, the full variable domain reads DTGVSQNPRHKITKRGQNVTFRCDPISEHNRLYWYRQTLGQGPEFLTYFQNEAQLEKSRLLSDRFSAERPKGSFSTLEIQRTEQGDSAMYLCASSLGSTRGSNEQFFGPGTRLTVL.